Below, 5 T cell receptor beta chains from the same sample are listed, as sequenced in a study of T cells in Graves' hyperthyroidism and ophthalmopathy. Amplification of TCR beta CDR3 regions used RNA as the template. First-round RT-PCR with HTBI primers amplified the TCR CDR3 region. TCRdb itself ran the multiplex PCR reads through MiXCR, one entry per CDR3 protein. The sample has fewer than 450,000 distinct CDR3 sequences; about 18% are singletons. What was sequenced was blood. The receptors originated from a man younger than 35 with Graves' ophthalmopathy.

The CDR3 nucleotides read TGTGCCAGCAGCTTGAGCCAAACCCCAGCCGAGACCCAGTACTTC. Protein: CASSLSQTPAETQYF. This chain joins TRBV5-5 and TRBJ2-5; D is unresolved. Germline V lookup: CDR1 SGHKS, CDR2 YYEKEE (reference sequence). Trimming cost V 1 base and J 5 bases, with 15 bases left between them. The CDR3 loop spans 15 amino acids. Full variable domain (missing parts from reference TRBV5-5 and TRBJ2-5): DAGVTQSPTHLIKTRGQQVTLRCSPISGHKSVSWYQQVLGQGPQFIFQYYEKEERGRGNFPDRFSARQFPNYSSELNVNALLLGDSALYLCASSLSQTPAETQYFGPGTRLLVL.

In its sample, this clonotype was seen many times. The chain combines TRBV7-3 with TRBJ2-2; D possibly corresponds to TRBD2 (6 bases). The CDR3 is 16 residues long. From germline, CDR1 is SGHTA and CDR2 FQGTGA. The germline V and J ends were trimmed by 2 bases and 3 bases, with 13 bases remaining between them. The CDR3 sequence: CASSLARASDTGELFF. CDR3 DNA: TGTGCCAGCAGCTTAGCCCGGGCTAGCGACACCGGGGAGCTGTTTTTT. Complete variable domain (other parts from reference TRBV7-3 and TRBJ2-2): GAGVSQTPSNKVTEKGKYVELRCDPISGHTALYWYRQSLGQGPEFLIYFQGTGAADDSGLPNDRFFAVRPEGSVSTLKIQRTERGDSAVYLCASSLARASDTGELFFGEGSRLTVL.

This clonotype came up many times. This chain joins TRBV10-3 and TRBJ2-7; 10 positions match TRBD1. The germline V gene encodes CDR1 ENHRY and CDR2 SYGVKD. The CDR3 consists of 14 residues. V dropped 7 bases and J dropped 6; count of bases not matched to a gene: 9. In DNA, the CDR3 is TGTGCCATCACCGGGGGGACAGGGGAGGGCGAGCAGTACTTC. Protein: CAITGGTGEGEQYF.

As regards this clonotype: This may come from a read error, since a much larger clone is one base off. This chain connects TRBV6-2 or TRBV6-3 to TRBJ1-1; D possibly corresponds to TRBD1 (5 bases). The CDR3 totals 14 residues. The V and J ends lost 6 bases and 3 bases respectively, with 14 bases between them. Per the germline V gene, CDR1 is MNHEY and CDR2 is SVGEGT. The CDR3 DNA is TGTGCCAGCAGGAACGTAGGGGAGGACACTGAAGCTTTCTTT. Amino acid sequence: CASRNVGEDTEAFF.

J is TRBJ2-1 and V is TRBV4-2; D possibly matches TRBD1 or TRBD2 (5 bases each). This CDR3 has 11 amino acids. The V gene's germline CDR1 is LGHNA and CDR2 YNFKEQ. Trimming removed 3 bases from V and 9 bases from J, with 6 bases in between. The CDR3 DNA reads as TGTGCCAGCAGCCAGGGACGTGAGCAGTTCTTC. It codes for CASSQGREQFF.